This T cell receptor (beta chain) was recorded in a study of T cell repertoires in cytomegalovirus infection. Study-level background: Public TCR beta signature analysis indicated the presence of both CMV infection and matching HLA type.

TCRdb reanalysed the reads using MiXCR and keeps one entry per CDR3 protein. Of a few hundred thousand distinct CDR3 sequences in the sample, roughly 43% were seen once. Details on this clonotype: Its antigen is unidentified.

General study findings and limits: CMV-specific TCR beta clonotypes restricted by HLA-C were the ones dominating the ex vivo response.

The clonotype originates from a human donor in good health (CMV status not recorded). Some clones in this sample may be carry-over from other donors' samples. The sequencing here drew on cultured PBMCs, taken from culture after CMV antigen stimulation.

CDR3 nucleotide sequence: TGTGCCAGCAGCCTCCTGGGTCTAGCAGAGACCCAGTACTTC. As protein: CASSLLGLAETQYF. The chain employs TRBV7-6 and TRBJ2-5; a possible D gene is TRBD2 (5 bases). Per the germline V gene, CDR1 is SGHVS and CDR2 is FNYEAQ. V lost 5 bases to trimming and J lost 4 bases, with 14 bases between them. The CDR3 sequence is 14 residues long.